The rows below give T cell receptor beta chains drawn from one sample of a study of OX40 agonist ivuxolimab in advanced cancers. Produced via immunoSEQ multiplex PCR; TCRdb's table is partial and in-frame only. The sample holds tens of thousands of clones, 85% seen once. The sequencing here drew on CD4+ or CD8+ T cells sorted from blood, taken in a trial of the OX40 agonist ivuxolimab. The receptors were sampled from an adult with an advanced solid tumor such as melanoma, head and neck, liver or kidney cancer. CDR3s include the opening cysteine and the closing phenylalanine or tryptophan. The order of the fields is D gene, J gene, clone size, V gene, CDR3 DNA, CDR3 protein. The D gene is left open where the match is weak. Expanded clones get a size class; other rows say once, few or many, or leave the size out.

D: .; J: TRBJ2-7; size: .; V: TRBV6-6; DNA: TGTGCCAGCAGTTACCTACCGAGCTCCTACGAGCAGTACTTC; CDR3: CASSYLPSSYEQYF
D: .; J: TRBJ1-4; size: .; V: TRBV18; DNA: TGTGCCAGCCAACGGACAACTAATGAAAAACTGTTTTTT; CDR3: CASQRTTNEKLFF
D: .; J: TRBJ1-2; size: .; V: TRBV29-1; DNA: TGCAGCGCTACGGACAACGCTAACTATGGCTACACCTTC; CDR3: CSATDNANYGYTF
D: .; J: TRBJ1-2; size: few; V: TRBV4-1; DNA: TGCGCCAGCAGCCAAGAGTGGGACATTCGTGGCTACACCTTC; CDR3: CASSQEWDIRGYTF
D: TRBD1; J: TRBJ2-5; size: .; V: TRBV7-2; DNA: TGTGCCAGCAGTTCGGGACAGTCACAAGAGACCCAGTACTTC; CDR3: CASSSGQSQETQYF
D: .; J: TRBJ1-5; size: .; V: TRBV15; DNA: TGTGCCACCAGCAGAGATAGGAGTGTGGCAGCCTATCAGCCCCAGCATTTT; CDR3: CATSRDRSVAAYQPQHF
D: TRBD1; J: TRBJ2-1; size: .; V: TRBV5-1; DNA: TGCGCCAGCAGCTTGGCCGGGACAGGGAATGAGCAGTTCTTC; CDR3: CASSLAGTGNEQFF
D: TRBD1; J: TRBJ1-5; size: .; V: TRBV5-6; DNA: TGTGCCAGCAGCTTAGGGCAGGGGGGCAGCAGTCAGCCCCAGCATTTT; CDR3: CASSLGQGGSSQPQHF
D: TRBD2; J: TRBJ2-3; size: .; V: TRBV11-3; DNA: TGTGCCAGCAGCTTAGGGACTAGCGGGGGCCCTGATACGCAGTATTTT; CDR3: CASSLGTSGGPDTQYF
D: .; J: TRBJ1-5; size: .; V: TRBV7-2; DNA: TGTGCCAGCAGCCTTGGGTGGGAACAGCCCCAGCATTTT; CDR3: CASSLGWEQPQHF
D: .; J: TRBJ2-7; size: .; V: TRBV9; DNA: TGTGCCAGCAGCGTAGGGGGGAGTTTGGGGAGGGAGCAGTACTTC; CDR3: CASSVGGSLGREQYF
D: TRBD1; J: TRBJ2-2; size: .; V: TRBV7-9; DNA: TGTGCCAGCAGCATGAGAGGGGGCGGATCGGACACCGGGGAGCTGTTTTTT; CDR3: CASSMRGGGSDTGELFF
D: TRBD1; J: TRBJ2-4; size: once; V: TRBV4-3; DNA: TGCGCCAGCAGCCAAGAGGGCAGGGGGCGGTTGGCCAAAAACATTCAGTACTTC; CDR3: CASSQEGRGRLAKNIQYF
D: TRBD1; J: TRBJ1-6; size: once; V: TRBV7-2; DNA: TGTGCCAGCAGCCTGGGACAGAATAATTCACCCCTCCACTTT; CDR3: CASSLGQNNSPLHF
D: .; J: TRBJ1-5; size: .; V: TRBV7-2; DNA: TGTGCCAGCAGCTCCGGGACCAGCAATCAGCCCCAGCATTTT; CDR3: CASSSGTSNQPQHF
D: .; J: TRBJ2-7; size: .; V: TRBV5-4; DNA: TGTGCCAGCAGCTTGGCAGGTAGTAAATCCTACGAGCAGTACTTC; CDR3: CASSLAGSKSYEQYF
D: TRBD2; J: TRBJ2-7; size: .; V: TRBV7-2; DNA: TGTGCCAGCAGCTTTCTGGCTAGCGGGGACTCCTACGAGCAGTACTTC; CDR3: CASSFLASGDSYEQYF
D: .; J: TRBJ2-5; size: .; V: TRBV19; DNA: TGTGCCAGTAAGAAGTGGGGGATCCAAGAGACCCAGTACTTC; CDR3: CASKKWGIQETQYF
D: .; J: TRBJ1-4; size: .; V: TRBV28; DNA: TGTGCCAGCAGTTTAATCTGGGGTAGAGCAACTAATGAAAAACTGTTTTTT; CDR3: CASSLIWGRATNEKLFF
D: TRBD1; J: TRBJ1-3; size: .; V: TRBV7-2; DNA: TGTGCCAGCAGCTACAGCCCGGGACAGGGGGCCAACACCATATATTTT; CDR3: CASSYSPGQGANTIYF